Listed below are T cell receptor beta chains from one sample, sequenced in a study of blood T cell repertoires in COVID-19. The data were produced by immunoSEQ multiplex PCR, yet TCRdb's version contains in-frame clones alone and is incomplete. The sample has some 220,000 clones, approximately 84% seen once. Sequencing used peripheral blood. All receptors come from a woman aged 25 to 39 who had recovered from COVID-19. Both conserved end residues are part of each CDR3. A D gene is named only where the DNA matches it firmly. Not every row has a clone size; where given, it reads once, few, many or a size class.

clone size	V gene	D gene	J gene	CDR3 DNA	CDR3 protein
NA	TRBV24-1	TRBD2	TRBJ2-2	TGTGCCACCCAAAGGTTGGCGGGGGTTGGCACCGGGGAGCTGTTTTTT	CATQRLAGVGTGELFF
NA	TRBV13	NA	TRBJ2-7	TGTGCCAGCAGTTACCGGACCCGGGGAGGTTACGAGCAGTACTTC	CASSYRTRGGYEQYF
NA	TRBV27	NA	TRBJ2-3	TGTGCCAGCAGTTTATCCCAGGCCTCCACAGATACGCAGTATTTT	CASSLSQASTDTQYF
NA	TRBV6-1	NA	TRBJ1-4	TGTGCCAGCAGTGACCGGGGAATCAAAAAACTGTTTTTT	CASSDRGIKKLFF
NA	TRBV19	NA	TRBJ1-3	TGTGCCAGTAGACAGCCACTCTCTGGAAACACCATATATTTT	CASRQPLSGNTIYF
NA	TRBV6-5	NA	TRBJ2-7	TGTGCCAGCAGTTACCGGAACCGGGACAACTACGAGCAGTACTTC	CASSYRNRDNYEQYF
NA	TRBV7-3	NA	TRBJ2-2	TGTGCCAGCAGCCTGAACACCGGGGAGCTGTTTTTT	CASSLNTGELFF
NA	TRBV28	NA	TRBJ1-3	TGTGCCAGCACGCTCACGGGTCCCGGAAACACCATATATTTT	CASTLTGPGNTIYF
NA	TRBV6-5	NA	TRBJ1-5	TGTGCCAGCAGTTACGCGGGGGGGCAGGGTCAGCCCCAGCATTTT	CASSYAGGQGQPQHF
NA	TRBV6-4	NA	TRBJ2-2	TGTGCCACCTCCCCCGGGAATTTCGGCACCGGGGAGCTGTTTTTT	CATSPGNFGTGELFF
NA	TRBV6-5	NA	TRBJ1-2	TGTGCCAGCAGTTACTCCCGTAACTATGGCTACACCTTC	CASSYSRNYGYTF
many	TRBV19	TRBD1	TRBJ2-5	TGTGCCAGTAGTGCCGGGACAGGGGTCGGCGAGACCCAGTACTTC	CASSAGTGVGETQYF
NA	TRBV28	NA	TRBJ1-2	TGTGCCAGCCGCGCAGGGAACTATGGCTACACCTTC	CASRAGNYGYTF
NA	TRBV3-1/TRBV3-2	NA	TRBJ2-2	TGTGCCAGCAGCCCGGAGGGGACAGAGAACACCGGGGAGCTGTTTTTT	CASSPEGTENTGELFF
NA	TRBV28	TRBD1	TRBJ1-1	TGTGCCAGCAGTTTACCCGGACAGGGGGCGCGAACTGAAGCTTTCTTT	CASSLPGQGARTEAFF
NA	TRBV19	TRBD2	TRBJ2-3	TGTGCCAGTATTCAGCGGGGGGGGCGTGGCACAGATACGCAGTATTTT	CASIQRGGRGTDTQYF
NA	TRBV28	TRBD1	TRBJ1-5	TGTGCCAGCAGTCTGGACAGGGACCAGCCCCAGCATTTT	CASSLDRDQPQHF
few	TRBV28	NA	TRBJ1-2	TGTGCCATTACGACCGAGACAGACCCTAACTATGGCTACACCTTC	CAITTETDPNYGYTF
NA	TRBV7-3	TRBD2	TRBJ2-7	TGTGCCAGCAGCTTAATCGGCGGGAGGGCGGACGAGCAGTACTTC	CASSLIGGRADEQYF
NA	TRBV6-5	NA	TRBJ1-4	TGTGCCAGCAGTAGGGGAGAAAAACTGTTTTTT	CASSRGEKLFF
NA	TRBV9	NA	TRBJ2-7	TGTGCCAGCAGCGTAGATGGCTCGTCCACCTACGAGCAGTACTTC	CASSVDGSSTYEQYF
NA	TRBV30	NA	TRBJ1-6	TGTGCCTGGAGTGTACTAGAAAGGGACCTCCACTTT	CAWSVLERDLHF
NA	TRBV2	TRBD2	TRBJ2-7	TGTGCCAGCCTCGGGACTAGCGGAAACGAGCAGTACTTC	CASLGTSGNEQYF
NA	TRBV4-2	NA	TRBJ2-3	TGTGCCAGCAGCCAAGATTATTATGTCGGGAGTACAGATACGCAGTATTTT	CASSQDYYVGSTDTQYF
few	TRBV2	NA	TRBJ1-2	TGTGCCAGCAGTGAGGTTACACAGACCCCACTCTACACCTTC	CASSEVTQTPLYTF
NA	TRBV19	TRBD1	TRBJ1-2	TGTGCCAGTAGTATGACAGGGACCCTTAACTATGGCTACACCTTC	CASSMTGTLNYGYTF
once	TRBV2	TRBD1	TRBJ2-7	TGTGCCAGCAGTGAATGGAAGGGGGCTAGCTCCTACGAGCAGTACTTC	CASSEWKGASSYEQYF
NA	TRBV27	NA	TRBJ1-1	TGTGCCAGCAGTTTATCCAGGAACACTGAAGCTTTCTTT	CASSLSRNTEAFF
NA	TRBV10-3	NA	TRBJ2-1	TGTGCCATCAGCCCAGCGGTTAGTTCCGATGAGCAGTTCTTC	CAISPAVSSDEQFF
NA	TRBV28	NA	TRBJ2-3	TGTGCCAGCAGCCAGAGTCCAGGGATAGAGACAGATACGCAGTATTTT	CASSQSPGIETDTQYF
once	TRBV11-2	TRBD1	TRBJ1-1	TGTGCCAGCAGCCCGCCACAGGGGTCGGACACTGAAGCTTTCTTT	CASSPPQGSDTEAFF